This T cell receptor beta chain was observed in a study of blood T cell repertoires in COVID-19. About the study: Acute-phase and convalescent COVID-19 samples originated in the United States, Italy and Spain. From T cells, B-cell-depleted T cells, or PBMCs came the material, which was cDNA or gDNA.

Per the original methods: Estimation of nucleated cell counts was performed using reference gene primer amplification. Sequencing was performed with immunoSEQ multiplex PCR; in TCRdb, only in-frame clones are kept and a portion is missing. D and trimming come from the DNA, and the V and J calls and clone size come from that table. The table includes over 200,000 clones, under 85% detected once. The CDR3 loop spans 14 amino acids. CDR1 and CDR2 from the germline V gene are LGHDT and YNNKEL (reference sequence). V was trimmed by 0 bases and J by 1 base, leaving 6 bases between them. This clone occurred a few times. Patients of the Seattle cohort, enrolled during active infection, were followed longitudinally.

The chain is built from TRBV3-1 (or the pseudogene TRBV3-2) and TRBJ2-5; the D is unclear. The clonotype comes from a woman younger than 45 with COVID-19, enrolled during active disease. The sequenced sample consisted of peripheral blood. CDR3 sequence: CASSQDTVQETQYF. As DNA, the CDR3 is TGTGCCAGCAGCCAAGATACAGTCCAAGAGACCCAGTACTTC.